This T cell receptor beta chain was found in a study of OX40 agonist ivuxolimab in advanced cancers. Study as a whole: Three dose-escalation patients had partial responses: one with hepatocellular carcinoma and two with cutaneous melanoma. Study-level findings and limits: Averaging showed that CD8+ T cells had more expanded clones than CD4+ did. Relatively little clonal expansion, among the lowest observed, appeared in partial responders at 0.1-3.0 mg/kg.

Clones were sequenced by immunoSEQ multiplex PCR, and TCRdb holds only the in-frame ones, with some missing. The repertoire includes roughly 20,000 clones, about 80% of them detected once, and more than 3.5% sits in the top ten. The CDR3 runs to 18 residues. Looked up from germline, CDR1 is LNHDA and CDR2 is SQIVND (reference sequence). V lost 8 bases, J lost 1 base, and 16 bases stayed unmatched. Comment on this clone: Its matching antigen is unknown.

The receptor was isolated from an adult with an advanced solid tumor such as melanoma, head and neck, liver or kidney cancer. This sample comprised CD4+ or CD8+ T cells sorted from blood, obtained in a trial of the OX40 agonist ivuxolimab. The chain has TRBV19 and TRBJ2-1, with 8 bases identical to TRBD2. In nucleotides, the CDR3 is TGTGCCAGTCGCAAAGGAGGGGCGGGAGGATCGTCCTACAATGAGCAGTTCTTC. Amino acids: CASRKGGAGGSSYNEQFF.